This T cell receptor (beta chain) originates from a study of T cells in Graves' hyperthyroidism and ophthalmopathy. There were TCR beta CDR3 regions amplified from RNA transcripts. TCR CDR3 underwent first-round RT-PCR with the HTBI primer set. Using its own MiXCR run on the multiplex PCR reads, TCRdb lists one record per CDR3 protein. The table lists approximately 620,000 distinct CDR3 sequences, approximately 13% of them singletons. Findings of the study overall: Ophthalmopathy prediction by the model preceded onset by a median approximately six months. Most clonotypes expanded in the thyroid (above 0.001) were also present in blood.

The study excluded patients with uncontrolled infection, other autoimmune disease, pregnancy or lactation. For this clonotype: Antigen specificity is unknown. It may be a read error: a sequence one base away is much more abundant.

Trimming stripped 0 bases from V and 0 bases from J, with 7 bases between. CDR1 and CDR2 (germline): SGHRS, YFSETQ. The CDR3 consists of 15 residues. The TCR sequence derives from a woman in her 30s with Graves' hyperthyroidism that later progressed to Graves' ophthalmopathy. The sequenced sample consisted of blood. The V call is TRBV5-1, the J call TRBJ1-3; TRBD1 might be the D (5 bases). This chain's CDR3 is CASSLDGASGNTIYF. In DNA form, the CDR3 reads TGCGCCAGCAGCTTGGACGGGGCCTCTGGAAACACCATATATTTT.